Listed below are T cell receptor beta chains from one sample, sequenced in a study of T-cell memory formation after mild COVID-19. MiXCR, applied by TCRdb to the 5' RACE reads, yields one record per CDR3 protein. The sample has more than 75,000 distinct CDR3 sequences, roughly 25% seen once; the top ten hold roughly 41%. The specimen sequenced was PBMCs or a T cell subset sorted from them (not recorded which). All receptors come from a man between 18 and 35 years old who had mild COVID-19 (a few samples of this study predate the infection). Cell type and time point are not known. CDR3s include the opening cysteine and the closing phenylalanine or tryptophan. The D gene is left open where the match is weak. A row's size may be missing; if present it is once, few, many or a size class.

>-|TRBV6-6|-|TRBJ2-1
TGTGCCAGCAGTTACGCCACCGTCAATGAGCAGTTCTTC
CASSYATVNEQFF
>TRBD1|TRBV29-1|few|TRBJ1-2
TGCAGCGTTGACGAGTGGGGACAGGGGGCTCAAGCTAACTATGGCTACACCTTC
CSVDEWGQGAQANYGYTF
>-|TRBV5-1|many|TRBJ2-1
TGCGCCAGCAGCTTGGAGGGGTTAGGGTCCTACAATGAGCAGTTCTTC
CASSLEGLGSYNEQFF
>-|TRBV14|-|TRBJ2-4
TGTGCCAGCAGCCTGTTGGACATTCAGTACTTC
CASSLLDIQYF
>-|TRBV5-5|few|TRBJ1-6
TGTGCCAGCAGCTTGTACACCAGGGAGAATTCACCCCTCCACTTT
CASSLYTRENSPLHF
>-|TRBV29-1|few|TRBJ1-1
TGCAGCGCTATTCCCGGAATATTTATGAACACTGAAGCTTTCTTT
CSAIPGIFMNTEAFF
>-|TRBV4-1|few|TRBJ2-5
TGCGCCAGCAGCCAAGAGGGGTGGGCGACCCAGTACTTC
CASSQEGWATQYF
>-|TRBV10-3|once|TRBJ1-1
TGTGCCATCAGGGACAGTATGAACACTGAAGCTTTCTTT
CAIRDSMNTEAFF
>-|TRBV28|many|TRBJ2-2
-
CASSFWFGAGELFF
>-|TRBV20-1|-|TRBJ2-5
TGCAGTGCTAGAGGAGACTGGGAGGAAACGTACCAAGAGACCCAGTACTTC
CSARGDWEETYQETQYF
>TRBD2|TRBV5-5|-|TRBJ2-2
TGTGCCAGCAGCTCCCCAGGCGGGGGGGCCAACACCGGGGAGCTGTTTTTT
CASSSPGGGANTGELFF
>TRBD1|TRBV7-2|few|TRBJ2-2
TGTGCCAGCAGCTTAGGCCAAACCGGGACAGCATACACCGGGGAGCTGTTTTTT
CASSLGQTGTAYTGELFF
>-|TRBV24-1|-|TRBJ2-3
TGTGCCACCAGTCACCCCCCCGGGGACACGGGCGGTTGGTGGCGGGCAGATACGCAGTATTTT
CATSHPPGDTGGWWRADTQYF
>-|TRBV7-6|few|TRBJ1-1
TGTGCCAGCAGCTTATTTACCTCTGGGAACACTGAAGCTTTCTTT
CASSLFTSGNTEAFF
>-|TRBV5-5|many|TRBJ2-5
TGTGCCAGCAGCTTCGAAGGGGAGACCCAGTACTTC
CASSFEGETQYF
>-|TRBV10-2|few|TRBJ1-2
TGCGCCAGCAGTTCGGCCAATAACTATGGCTACACCTTC
CASSSANNYGYTF
>-|TRBV27|few|TRBJ2-2
TGTGCCAGCAGTTTATCCCTGGACTACACCGGGGAGCTGTTTTTT
CASSLSLDYTGELFF
>-|TRBV4-1|-|TRBJ1-1
TGCGCCAGCAGCCAAGGGGGCAGAATGAACACTGAAGCTTTCTTT
CASSQGGRMNTEAFF
>TRBD1|TRBV27|many|TRBJ2-7
TGTGCCAGCAGCCGGGGGGTTCGGGACAGGGATACCTACGAGCAGTACTTC
CASSRGVRDRDTYEQYF
>-|TRBV4-3|few|TRBJ1-2
TGCGCCAGCAGCCAAGGTCCAGGGGCTAACTATGGCTACACCTTC
CASSQGPGANYGYTF
>TRBD1|TRBV6-5|-|TRBJ2-1
TGTGCCAGCAGCACCGGACAGGGGATTTATAATGAGCAGTTCTTC
CASSTGQGIYNEQFF
>-|TRBV12-3/TRBV12-4|few|TRBJ2-1
TGTGCCAGCAGTTTAGCGGGGGGGCCTGGCAATGAGCAGTTCTTC
CASSLAGGPGNEQFF
>-|TRBV13|-|TRBJ2-7
TGTGCCAGCAGCTTACGGGGTAGCAGGTACGAGCAGTACTTC
CASSLRGSRYEQYF
>-|TRBV6-5|-|TRBJ2-7
TGTGCCAGCAGCTCCGGCCCTGGGGGGTTCTACGAGCAGTACTTC
CASSSGPGGFYEQYF
>-|TRBV29-1|-|TRBJ1-3
TGCAGCGTTGAAGTGGGGACCTCCGGGAAGTGGCAGGGGATCTCAACCGGAAACACCATATATTTT
CSVEVGTSGKWQGISTGNTIYF
>-|TRBV11-2|-|TRBJ2-1
TGTGCCAGCAGGAGCCCCCGAACGCGGCCCAATGAGCAGTTCTTC
CASRSPRTRPNEQFF
>-|TRBV19|few|TRBJ1-1
TGTGCCAGTAGTATTGGTGTGAACACTGAAGCTTTCTTT
CASSIGVNTEAFF
>-|TRBV2|few|TRBJ2-5
TGTGCCAGCAGTGAAATATGGGATATAAATCAAGAGACCCAGTACTTC
CASSEIWDINQETQYF
>TRBD1|TRBV29-1|-|TRBJ2-1
TGCAACGCAAGGGGACAGGGGAACTATGAGCAGTTCTTC
CNARGQGNYEQFF
>-|TRBV7-9|-|TRBJ2-5
TGTGCCAGCAGGAACTCGCGGGACAGAACGTACCAAGAGACCCAGTACTTC
CASRNSRDRTYQETQYF
>-|TRBV12-3/TRBV12-4|few|TRBJ1-2
TGTGCCAGCAGTCTGGGGGAGGGGACCGACACCTTC
CASSLGEGTDTF
>-|TRBV27|-|TRBJ2-3
TGTGCCAGCAGTTTGTATGGGGGGAGCACAGATACGCAGTATTTT
CASSLYGGSTDTQYF
>-|TRBV7-9|-|TRBJ2-3
TGTGCCAGCAGCCCCTGGGGGGGGGGGCTAACAGATACGCAGTATTTT
CASSPWGGGLTDTQYF
>-|TRBV7-2|few|TRBJ2-1
TGTGCCAGCAGCTTAGCGGGGGGGCAGGTCCAGTTCTTC
CASSLAGGQVQFF
>-|TRBV29-1|few|TRBJ2-1
TGCAGCGTAGATCCCCGGGACCCCCGCAACGATGAGCAGTTCTTC
CSVDPRDPRNDEQFF
>TRBD1|TRBV7-8|-|TRBJ2-1
TGTGCCAGCAGCCACAGGGGGCAGAATGAGCAGTTCTTC
CASSHRGQNEQFF
>TRBD1|TRBV4-3|few|TRBJ1-1
TGCGCCAGCAGCCAGATTCCCCAGGGGGGGGACACTGAAGCTTTCTTT
CASSQIPQGGDTEAFF
>-|TRBV5-1|-|TRBJ1-1
TGCGCCAGCAGCTTGGAACCCAATGGCGGCACTGAAGCTTTCTTT
CASSLEPNGGTEAFF
>-|TRBV6-5|few|TRBJ1-2
TGTGCCAGCAGTTACTACCAGGGAAACTATGGCTACACCTTC
CASSYYQGNYGYTF
>-|TRBV27|few|TRBJ2-7
TGTGCCAGCAGTTTACTGGATTCCTACGAGCAGTACTTC
CASSLLDSYEQYF
>-|TRBV7-9|-|TRBJ1-2
TGTGCCAGCAGCTTAGGTGTAGGAGCCTATGGCTACACCTTC
CASSLGVGAYGYTF
>-|TRBV6-1|few|TRBJ2-2
TGTGCCAGCAGTTTCATACAGGGAATCGGGGAGCTGTTTTTT
CASSFIQGIGELFF